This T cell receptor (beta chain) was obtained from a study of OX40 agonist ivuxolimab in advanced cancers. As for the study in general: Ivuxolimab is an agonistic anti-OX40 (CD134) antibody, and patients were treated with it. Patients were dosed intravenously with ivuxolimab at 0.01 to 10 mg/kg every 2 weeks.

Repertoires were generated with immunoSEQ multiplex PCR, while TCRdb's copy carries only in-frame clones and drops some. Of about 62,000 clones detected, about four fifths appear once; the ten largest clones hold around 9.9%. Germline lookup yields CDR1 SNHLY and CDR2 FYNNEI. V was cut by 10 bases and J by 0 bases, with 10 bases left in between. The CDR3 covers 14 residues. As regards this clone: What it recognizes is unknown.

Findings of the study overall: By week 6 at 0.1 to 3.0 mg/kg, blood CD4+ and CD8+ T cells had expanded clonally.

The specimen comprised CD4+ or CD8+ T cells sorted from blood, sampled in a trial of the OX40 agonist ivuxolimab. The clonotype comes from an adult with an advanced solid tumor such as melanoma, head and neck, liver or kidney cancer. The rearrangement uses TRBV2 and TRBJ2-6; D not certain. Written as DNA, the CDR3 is TGTGCCACCACGCAGAGCTCTGGGGCCAACGTCCTGACTTTC. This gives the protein CATTQSSGANVLTF.